Listed here is a single T cell receptor beta chain. Its antigen is currently not known. No base quality information exists; no much larger clone differs at one position. The method behind the library was the immunoSEQ multiplex PCR assay. TCRdb limited this immuneACCESS table to in-frame rearrangements with V and J called. A share of clones is missing; checked studies link under half to unresolved V genes, and the rest is unexplained. The table for this sample lists just under 65,000 clones; about 90% of them were counted only once. Approximately 2.3% of the sample belongs to the ten largest clones. This specimen belongs to a study of T cell changes during pregnancy in multiple sclerosis (dated by TCRdb to the late 2010s). For context, the study as a whole: The study examined how the T cell repertoire changed over the course of pregnancy in women with multiple sclerosis.

From cysteine to phenylalanine, the CDR3 is 13 amino acids long. The retained sequence is limited to the CDR3, 39 bases, with the frame set at the first base. V is cut back by 5 bases and J by 4 bases, with 5 bases in the junction unmatched. CDR1 SGHAT and CDR2 FQDESV are derived from the germline V gene (reference sequence). The chain employs TRBV11-1 and TRBJ2-7, and TRBD2 aligns with 7 junction nucleotides. The sequence was obtained from a female donor in good health, enrolled as a control in a pregnancy study. The specimen comprised peripheral blood, sampled in the second trimester of pregnancy. The CDR3 reads as follows: CASSPVSGYEQYF. The nucleotide sequence is given as TGTGCCAGCAGCCCCGTTAGCGGGTACGAGCAGTACTTC.